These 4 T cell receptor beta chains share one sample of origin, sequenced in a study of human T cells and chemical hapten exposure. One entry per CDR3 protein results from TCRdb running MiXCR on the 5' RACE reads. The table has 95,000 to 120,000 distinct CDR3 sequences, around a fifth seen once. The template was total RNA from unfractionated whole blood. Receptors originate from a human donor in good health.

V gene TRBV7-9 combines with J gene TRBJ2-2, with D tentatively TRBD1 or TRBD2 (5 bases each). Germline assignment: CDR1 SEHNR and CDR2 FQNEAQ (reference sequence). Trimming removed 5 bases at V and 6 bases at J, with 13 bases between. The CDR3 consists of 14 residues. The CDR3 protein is CASSRGADAGELFF. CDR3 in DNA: TGTGCCAGCAGCAGAGGGGCGGACGCCGGGGAGCTGTTTTTT.

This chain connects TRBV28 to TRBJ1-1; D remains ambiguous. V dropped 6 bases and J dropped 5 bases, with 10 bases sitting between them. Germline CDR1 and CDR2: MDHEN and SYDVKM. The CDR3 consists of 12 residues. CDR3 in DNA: TGTGCCAGCAGCCGTTCAGTGACTGAAGCTTTCTTT. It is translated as CASSRSVTEAFF.

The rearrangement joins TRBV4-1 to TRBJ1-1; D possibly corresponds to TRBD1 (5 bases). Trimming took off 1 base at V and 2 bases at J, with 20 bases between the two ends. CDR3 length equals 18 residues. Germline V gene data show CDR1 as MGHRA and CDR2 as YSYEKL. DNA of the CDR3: TGCGCCAGCAGCCAAGTCCTCACCCAGACAGCAACTAACACTGAAGCTTTCTTT. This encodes CASSQVLTQTATNTEAFF.

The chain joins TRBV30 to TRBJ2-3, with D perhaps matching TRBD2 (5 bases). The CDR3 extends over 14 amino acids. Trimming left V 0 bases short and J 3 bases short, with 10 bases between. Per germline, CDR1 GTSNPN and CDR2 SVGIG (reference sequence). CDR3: CAWSVELGTDTQYF. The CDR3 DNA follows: TGTGCCTGGAGTGTTGAACTAGGGACAGATACGCAGTATTTT.